A selection of T cell receptor beta chains follows, all from one sample in a study of blood T cell repertoires in COVID-19. TCRdb's table, derived via immunoSEQ multiplex PCR, lists solely in-frame clones and lacks some. This sample carries some 100,000 clones, about 74% of them seen once, and the ten largest clones take roughly 6%. The sequenced material came from peripheral blood. The receptors stem from a man aged 70-80 years with acute or convalescent COVID-19. The CDR3 runs from the conserved cysteine through the conserved F or W. Each record gives: clone size, D gene, V gene, J gene, CDR3 protein, CDR3 DNA. The D gene is left open where the match is weak. The size of a clone is reported for some rows only, either as once, few or many, or as a class for expanded clones.

>NA|NA|TRBV19|TRBJ1-1
CASSIDLSRSAFF
TGTGCCAGTAGTATAGATCTATCCCGTTCGGCTTTCTTT
>NA|TRBD2|TRBV27|TRBJ2-7
CASSAPRTSGSYEQYF
TGTGCCAGCAGTGCGCCCCGGACTAGCGGGAGCTACGAGCAGTACTTC
>NA|TRBD2|TRBV15|TRBJ2-7
CATSLSGSSYEQYF
TGTGCCACCAGCCTTAGCGGGAGCTCCTACGAGCAGTACTTC
>NA|TRBD1|TRBV20-1|TRBJ2-2
CSANDRGRTGELFF
TGCAGTGCTAATGACAGGGGTAGGACCGGGGAGCTGTTTTTT
>NA|TRBD1|TRBV12-3/TRBV12-4|TRBJ1-1
CASIRTGLSEAFF
TGTGCCAGCATTAGGACAGGTTTGTCCGAAGCTTTCTTT
>NA|NA|TRBV9|TRBJ2-1
CASSVGQGLYNEQFF
TGTGCCAGCAGCGTAGGGCAGGGGCTCTACAATGAGCAGTTCTTC
>NA|NA|TRBV10-3|TRBJ2-3
CAIRPGLSTDTQYF
TGTGCCATCCGGCCGGGACTTAGCACAGATACGCAGTATTTT
>few|NA|TRBV5-6|TRBJ2-3
CASSRDLAGTDTQYF
TGTGCCAGCAGCCGGGACTTAGCAGGCACAGATACGCAGTATTTT
>NA|TRBD2|TRBV5-1|TRBJ2-2
CASSRTSMGAAGTGELFF
TGCGCCAGCAGCCGGACTAGCATGGGAGCTGCGGGAACCGGGGAGCTGTTTTTT
>NA|NA|TRBV27|TRBJ2-7
CASSFKAATYEQYF
TGTGCCAGCAGTTTTAAAGCGGCGACCTACGAGCAGTACTTC
>few|TRBD1|TRBV18|TRBJ1-5
CASSLMGTVNQPQHF
TGTGCCAGCTCACTTATGGGGACAGTGAATCAGCCCCAGCATTTT
>many|NA|TRBV12-5|TRBJ1-1
CASGLEGANTEAFF
TGTGCTAGTGGTTTGGAAGGGGCAAACACTGAAGCTTTCTTT
>NA|NA|TRBV29-1|TRBJ2-7
CSVEIRDSYEQYF
TGCAGCGTTGAAATCAGGGACTCCTACGAGCAGTACTTC
>few|NA|TRBV9|TRBJ2-5
CASSPPHSPETQYF
TGTGCCAGCAGCCCCCCTCACAGCCCAGAGACCCAGTACTTC
>NA|NA|TRBV2|TRBJ1-1
CASSPQGLASEAFF
TGTGCCAGCAGTCCTCAGGGACTGGCTTCTGAAGCTTTCTTT
>few|NA|TRBV9|TRBJ2-1
CASSVGGLPAYNEQFF
TGTGCCAGCAGCGTAGGAGGGCTCCCCGCCTACAATGAGCAGTTCTTC
>NA|NA|TRBV27|TRBJ1-4
CASRGQARGEKLFF
TGTGCCAGCAGGGGCCAGGCCCGGGGGGAAAAACTGTTTTTT
>NA|NA|TRBV5-4|TRBJ1-6
CASSLTEGSPLHF
TGTGCCAGCAGCCTGACCGAGGGTTCACCCCTCCACTTT
>NA|NA|TRBV19|TRBJ1-6
CASSMRRFDNSPLHF
TGTGCCAGTAGTATGAGGAGGTTCGATAATTCACCCCTCCACTTT
>NA|TRBD1|TRBV12-3/TRBV12-4|TRBJ2-7
CASSWTGTYEQYF
TGTGCCAGCAGTTGGACAGGGACCTACGAGCAGTACTTC
>NA|TRBD1|TRBV5-1|TRBJ1-4
CASSLAGGLWEKLFF
TGCGCCAGCAGCTTGGCAGGGGGGCTTTGGGAAAAACTGTTTTTT
>NA|NA|TRBV7-2|TRBJ2-4
CASSLATGNLAKNIQYF
TGTGCCAGCAGCTTAGCTACCGGTAATCTAGCCAAAAACATTCAGTACTTC
>many|NA|TRBV25-1|TRBJ2-7
CASSDGQVPYEQYF
TGTGCCAGCAGTGACGGACAAGTACCCTACGAGCAGTACTTC
>NA|NA|TRBV11-2|TRBJ1-1
CASSLAGRSTEAFF
TGTGCCAGCAGCTTAGCTGGGAGGTCCACTGAAGCTTTCTTT
>NA|NA|TRBV28|TRBJ2-1
CASSLWMGGQGIGHEQFF
TGTGCCAGCAGTTTATGGATGGGAGGGCAGGGGATCGGTCATGAGCAGTTCTTC
>NA|TRBD1|TRBV4-3|TRBJ2-3
CASSQELGQGQYTQYF
TGCGCCAGCAGCCAAGAGCTGGGACAGGGGCAATATACGCAGTATTTT
>many|TRBD1|TRBV5-4|TRBJ1-1
CASSPQGDWTEAFF
TGTGCCAGCAGCCCACAGGGGGATTGGACTGAAGCTTTCTTT